The present entry profiles one T cell receptor beta chain with its context. The sample comes from a study of blood T cell repertoires in COVID-19. Study background: Acute and convalescent COVID-19 samples came from the United States, Italy and Spain. T cells, B-cell-depleted T cells, or PBMCs supplied cDNA or gDNA.

V was cut by 4 bases and J by 2 bases, with 9 bases left in between. This CDR3 region has 14 residues. Looked up from germline, CDR1 is MNHEY and CDR2 is SMNVEV (reference sequence). Clones were read by immunoSEQ multiplex PCR, and TCRdb kept only the in-frame ones, dropping some. The data contain 200,000 or so clones, around four fifths of them singletons. The sample comprised peripheral blood. V usage is TRBV27 and J usage is TRBJ2-1, with a possible D match to TRBD2 (7 bases). The sequence derives from a woman in her forties with acute or convalescent COVID-19. The CDR3 reads CASSSGGPYNEQFF. The CDR3 DNA follows: TGTGCCAGCAGTTCCGGGGGGCCCTACAATGAGCAGTTCTTC.